The table lists the clone carrying this TCR beta chain with a few counts. The target antigen is unknown. The data belong to a study of naive and memory T cell subsets. The germline V and J ends were trimmed by 2 bases and 4 bases, with 3 bases remaining between them. The CDR3 runs 12 residues. From germline, CDR1 is MNHEY and CDR2 SVGEGT. Two oligonucleotides, mixed equimolar, formed the beta constant-region primer covering TRBC1 and TRBC2. Ligated cDNA was amplified by four rounds of PCR with nested alpha and beta constant-region primers and SP2. TCRdb used MiXCR to reprocess the UMI-ligation and nested PCR reads, holding one entry per CDR3 protein. This table has just over 80,000 distinct CDR3 sequences, roughly 9.3% appearing once. Cells stained for CD3, CD4, CD8, CD45RA and CD27 were sorted into four subsets. Findings and caveats of the study: A clonotype means one alpha or beta sequence, not an alpha/beta pair.

The chain is built from TRBV6-2 or TRBV6-3 and TRBJ2-4; D remains unclear. The origin of this receptor is a human donor in good health. Material: naive CD8+ T cells from blood. The CDR3, as DNA: TGTGCCAGCAGTTACAGTAAAAACATTCAGTACTTC. It is translated as CASSYSKNIQYF.